The entry below describes one TCR beta chain. V lost 0 bases and J 6 bases, leaving 13 bases between the germline ends. In germline, CDR1 is SGHRS, CDR2 YFSETQ. This CDR3 region has 16 residues. In the PCR, 60 Vbeta and 13 Jbeta primers were used. Here immunoSEQ multiplex PCR was the method, and the copy in TCRdb shows in-frame clones only, minus some. This table has 110,000 or so clones, over 70% appearing once. The sample comes from a study of cytomegalovirus exposure and HLA in healthy donors. V usage is TRBV5-1 and J usage is TRBJ1-6; D perhaps matches TRBD1 (5 bases). The TCR originated in a woman younger than 35 in good health and CMV-seronegative. The sequenced sample consisted of PBMCs. Here the CDR3 DNA reads TGCGCCAGCAGCTTGGCCAGCAGGGCTACTAATTCACCCCTCCACTTT. This sequence encodes CASSLASRATNSPLHF.